These T cell receptor beta chains were read from a single sample in a study of blood T cells in healthy people across ages. TCRdb called the 5' RACE reads again in MiXCR, with one record for every CDR3 protein. The sample carries roughly 680,000 distinct CDR3 sequences, approximately 52% recorded once. The specimen was blood. The receptor set was obtained from a woman of 80 years or more in good health. The CDR3 runs from the conserved cysteine through the conserved F or W. A D gene is named only where the DNA matches it firmly. Clone size is shown for a subset of rows, as once, few, many or a class of expanded clone.

clone_size: many; j_call: TRBJ2-1; d_call: NA; v_call: TRBV28; cdr3_aa: CASNSLWRGEQFF; cdr3_nt: TGTGCCAGCAACTCCCTATGGCGTGGTGAGCAGTTCTTC
clone_size: many; j_call: TRBJ2-7; d_call: NA; v_call: TRBV7-9; cdr3_aa: CASSPISAVSSYEQYF; cdr3_nt: TGTGCCAGCAGCCCCATTTCCGCGGTTAGCTCCTACGAGCAGTACTTC
clone_size: NA; j_call: TRBJ2-1; d_call: NA; v_call: TRBV12-3/TRBV12-4; cdr3_aa: CASSLVVGAHEQFF; cdr3_nt: TGTGCCAGCAGTTTAGTGGTAGGGGCCCATGAGCAGTTCTTC
clone_size: many; j_call: TRBJ1-3; d_call: NA; v_call: TRBV6-6; cdr3_aa: CASRLTADEGTIYF; cdr3_nt: TGTGCCAGCAGACTTACAGCGGATGAAGGCACCATATATTTT
clone_size: NA; j_call: TRBJ1-1; d_call: NA; v_call: TRBV29-1; cdr3_aa: CSVGTIMNTEAFF; cdr3_nt: TGCAGCGTTGGGACGATAATGAACACTGAAGCTTTCTTT
clone_size: many; j_call: TRBJ2-5; d_call: TRBD2; v_call: TRBV10-3; cdr3_aa: CAISESVPSGDQETQYF; cdr3_nt: TGTGCCATCAGTGAGTCGGTGCCTAGCGGAGACCAAGAGACCCAGTACTTC
clone_size: many; j_call: TRBJ2-6; d_call: NA; v_call: TRBV2; cdr3_aa: CASSEALGFSGANVLTF; cdr3_nt: TGTGCCAGCAGTGAAGCACTTGGATTCTCTGGGGCCAACGTCCTGACTTTC
clone_size: NA; j_call: TRBJ2-7; d_call: TRBD1; v_call: TRBV7-2; cdr3_aa: CASSKQGSDYEQYF; cdr3_nt: TGTGCCAGCAGCAAACAGGGGAGTGACTACGAGCAGTACTTC
clone_size: NA; j_call: TRBJ2-5; d_call: NA; v_call: TRBV7-3; cdr3_aa: CASSLRQGAKETQYF; cdr3_nt: TGTGCCAGCAGCTTAAGGCAGGGCGCAAAGGAGACCCAGTACTTC
clone_size: few; j_call: TRBJ1-5; d_call: TRBD1; v_call: TRBV7-9; cdr3_aa: CASSLQTGQGSQPQHF; cdr3_nt: TGTGCCAGCAGCCTCCAAACGGGACAGGGAAGTCAGCCCCAGCATTTT
clone_size: NA; j_call: TRBJ1-5; d_call: NA; v_call: TRBV15; cdr3_aa: CATSRDLRAHQPQHF; cdr3_nt: TGTGCCACCAGCAGAGATCTACGGGCGCATCAGCCCCAGCATTTT
clone_size: NA; j_call: TRBJ1-2; d_call: NA; v_call: TRBV4-3; cdr3_aa: CASSQVSEGGGYTF; cdr3_nt: TGCGCCAGCAGCCAGGTGTCCGAGGGAGGAGGCTACACCTTC
clone_size: NA; j_call: TRBJ2-1; d_call: NA; v_call: TRBV12-3/TRBV12-4; cdr3_aa: CASRLPGPFNEQFF; cdr3_nt: TGTGCCAGCAGGCTACCGGGTCCATTCAATGAGCAGTTCTTC
clone_size: many; j_call: TRBJ2-5; d_call: NA; v_call: TRBV30; cdr3_aa: CAWSVRETQYF; cdr3_nt: TGTGCCTGGAGTGTGAGAGAGACCCAGTACTTC
clone_size: few; j_call: TRBJ2-7; d_call: NA; v_call: TRBV12-3/TRBV12-4; cdr3_aa: CASSLAPGAYEQYF; cdr3_nt: TGTGCCAGCAGTTTAGCGCCGGGAGCCTACGAGCAGTACTTC
clone_size: many; j_call: TRBJ2-5; d_call: NA; v_call: TRBV5-1; cdr3_aa: CASSLEDPETQYF; cdr3_nt: TGCGCCAGCAGCTTGGAAGACCCAGAGACCCAGTACTTC
clone_size: NA; j_call: TRBJ2-7; d_call: NA; v_call: TRBV25-1; cdr3_aa: CASSIRGGIGHEQYF; cdr3_nt: TGTGCCAGCAGTATTCGGGGTGGGATAGGACACGAGCAGTACTTC
clone_size: NA; j_call: TRBJ2-2; d_call: NA; v_call: TRBV27; cdr3_aa: CASSRGRRNTGELFF; cdr3_nt: TGTGCCAGCAGTAGGGGACGGAGGAACACCGGGGAGCTGTTTTTT
clone_size: NA; j_call: TRBJ2-5; d_call: TRBD1; v_call: TRBV4-2; cdr3_aa: CASSLALGQGGVETQYF; cdr3_nt: TGTGCCAGCAGCCTGGCCTTGGGACAGGGTGGCGTGGAGACCCAGTACTTC
clone_size: NA; j_call: TRBJ1-2; d_call: NA; v_call: TRBV7-9; cdr3_aa: CASSLAGRYDYGYTF; cdr3_nt: TGTGCCAGCAGCTTAGCGGGTCGGTACGACTATGGCTACACCTTC
clone_size: NA; j_call: TRBJ2-1; d_call: TRBD1; v_call: TRBV12-3/TRBV12-4; cdr3_aa: CASSHDRGGLKFF; cdr3_nt: TGTGCCAGCAGCCACGACAGGGGAGGTCTTAAGTTCTTC
clone_size: once; j_call: TRBJ2-4; d_call: NA; v_call: TRBV9; cdr3_aa: CASSVGRAKNIQYF; cdr3_nt: TGTGCCAGCAGCGTAGGGAGAGCCAAAAACATTCAGTACTTC
clone_size: few; j_call: TRBJ2-2; d_call: TRBD2; v_call: TRBV3-1; cdr3_aa: CASRGLAGATGELFF; cdr3_nt: TGTGCCAGCAGGGGACTAGCGGGAGCCACCGGGGAGCTGTTTTTT
clone_size: NA; j_call: TRBJ1-4; d_call: NA; v_call: TRBV4-1; cdr3_aa: CASSAPGSDEKLFF; cdr3_nt: TGCGCCAGCAGCGCCCCAGGGTCGGATGAAAAACTGTTTTTT
clone_size: NA; j_call: TRBJ2-4; d_call: NA; v_call: TRBV2; cdr3_aa: CASSELGSGDIQYF; cdr3_nt: TGTGCCAGCAGTGAATTGGGGTCGGGGGACATTCAGTACTTC
clone_size: few; j_call: TRBJ1-2; d_call: NA; v_call: TRBV6-6; cdr3_aa: CASKAPNQGRDYGYTF; cdr3_nt: TGTGCCAGCAAGGCCCCCAATCAGGGAAGGGACTATGGCTACACCTTC
clone_size: once; j_call: TRBJ2-5; d_call: NA; v_call: TRBV28; cdr3_aa: CASKPGGRRVHEQYF; cdr3_nt: TGTGCCAGTAAACCCGGTGGAAGGCGGGTACATGAGCAGTACTTC
clone_size: NA; j_call: TRBJ2-5; d_call: TRBD2; v_call: TRBV9; cdr3_aa: CASGILAGGPGETQYF; cdr3_nt: TGTGCCAGCGGAATCCTAGCGGGAGGGCCAGGGGAGACCCAGTACTTC
clone_size: NA; j_call: TRBJ2-3; d_call: TRBD2; v_call: TRBV11-2; cdr3_aa: CASSPYSTSGGYLADTQYF; cdr3_nt: TGTGCCAGCAGCCCGTATTCCACTAGCGGGGGGTACTTGGCAGATACGCAGTATTTT
clone_size: many; j_call: TRBJ2-4; d_call: NA; v_call: TRBV18; cdr3_aa: CASSPQLAKNIQYF; cdr3_nt: TGTGCCAGCTCACCACAGTTAGCCAAAAACATTCAGTACTTC
clone_size: once; j_call: TRBJ2-5; d_call: NA; v_call: TRBV20-1; cdr3_aa: CSALNRVGTEQYF; cdr3_nt: TGCAGTGCTCTTAACAGGGTGGGGACTGAGCAGTACTTC
clone_size: NA; j_call: TRBJ2-3; d_call: NA; v_call: TRBV9; cdr3_aa: CASSVEVATSSTDTQYF; cdr3_nt: TGTGCCAGCAGCGTAGAGGTGGCAACATCTAGCACAGATACGCAGTATTTT
clone_size: few; j_call: TRBJ1-5; d_call: NA; v_call: TRBV28; cdr3_aa: CASKRDQNQPQHF; cdr3_nt: TGTGCCAGCAAACGGGACCAAAATCAGCCCCAGCATTTT
clone_size: many; j_call: TRBJ2-3; d_call: TRBD1; v_call: TRBV28; cdr3_aa: CASSSAGQGVDTQYF; cdr3_nt: TGTGCCAGCAGCTCTGCGGGACAGGGCGTAGATACGCAGTATTTT
clone_size: once; j_call: TRBJ2-7; d_call: NA; v_call: TRBV12-3/TRBV12-4; cdr3_aa: CASKRGGGNEQYF; cdr3_nt: TGTGCCAGCAAGAGGGGGGGAGGCAATGAGCAGTACTTC
clone_size: many; j_call: TRBJ2-5; d_call: NA; v_call: TRBV9; cdr3_aa: CASSPRVVLLEKETQYF; cdr3_nt: TGTGCCAGCAGCCCCAGAGTGGTGCTATTAGAAAAAGAGACCCAGTACTTC
clone_size: once; j_call: TRBJ2-3; d_call: TRBD1; v_call: TRBV7-8; cdr3_aa: CASSLGTGATTDTQYF; cdr3_nt: TGTGCCAGCAGCTTAGGGACAGGGGCAACCACAGATACGCAGTATTTT
clone_size: NA; j_call: TRBJ2-5; d_call: TRBD1; v_call: TRBV6-5; cdr3_aa: CASSYGLAGGRQETQYF; cdr3_nt: TGTGCCAGCAGTTACGGTTTGGCAGGGGGAAGGCAAGAGACCCAGTACTTC
clone_size: NA; j_call: TRBJ2-2; d_call: NA; v_call: TRBV6-4; cdr3_aa: CASSELAGKTGELFF; cdr3_nt: TGTGCCAGCAGTGAATTGGCAGGGAAAACCGGGGAGCTGTTTTTT
clone_size: NA; j_call: TRBJ2-7; d_call: NA; v_call: TRBV25-1; cdr3_aa: CASSPPGEGNYEQYF; cdr3_nt: TGTGCCAGCAGTCCCCCGGGCGAAGGAAACTACGAGCAGTACTTC
clone_size: once; j_call: TRBJ2-1; d_call: NA; v_call: TRBV25-1; cdr3_aa: CASSAATGVTGYNEQFF; cdr3_nt: TGTGCCAGCAGTGCCGCGACGGGAGTGACGGGCTACAATGAGCAGTTCTTC
clone_size: once; j_call: TRBJ1-5; d_call: NA; v_call: TRBV2; cdr3_aa: CASSYRALSNQPQHF; cdr3_nt: TGTGCCAGCAGTTACAGGGCGCTGAGCAATCAGCCCCAGCATTTT
clone_size: many; j_call: TRBJ1-1; d_call: NA; v_call: TRBV6-6; cdr3_aa: CASRGFGTEAFF; cdr3_nt: TGTGCCAGCAGGGGTTTTGGCACTGAAGCTTTCTTT
clone_size: few; j_call: TRBJ2-7; d_call: NA; v_call: TRBV20-1; cdr3_aa: CSAPITSYEQYF; cdr3_nt: TGCAGTGCTCCAATTACTAGCTACGAGCAGTACTTC
clone_size: many; j_call: TRBJ1-5; d_call: TRBD1; v_call: TRBV15; cdr3_aa: CATSRDPGTGNQPQHF; cdr3_nt: TGTGCCACCAGCAGAGACCCGGGGACAGGGAATCAGCCCCAGCATTTT
clone_size: NA; j_call: TRBJ1-4; d_call: NA; v_call: TRBV4-1; cdr3_aa: CASSQGDGIEKLFF; cdr3_nt: TGCGCCAGCAGCCAAGGGGACGGGATTGAAAAACTGTTTTTT
clone_size: NA; j_call: TRBJ2-1; d_call: NA; v_call: TRBV15; cdr3_aa: CATSRLRGALGNEQFF; cdr3_nt: TGTGCCACCAGCAGACTCAGGGGTGCTCTCGGCAATGAGCAGTTCTTC
clone_size: many; j_call: TRBJ2-1; d_call: TRBD2; v_call: TRBV12-3/TRBV12-4; cdr3_aa: CASSPDGGFDNEQFF; cdr3_nt: TGTGCCAGCAGTCCAGACGGGGGGTTTGACAATGAGCAGTTCTTC
clone_size: many; j_call: TRBJ2-3; d_call: NA; v_call: TRBV7-9; cdr3_aa: CASGRADTQYF; cdr3_nt: TGTGCCAGCGGAAGGGCAGATACGCAGTATTTT
clone_size: few; j_call: TRBJ2-3; d_call: TRBD2; v_call: TRBV15; cdr3_aa: CATSRVAGGPDTQYF; cdr3_nt: TGTGCCACCAGCAGAGTAGCGGGAGGGCCAGATACGCAGTATTTT
clone_size: many; j_call: TRBJ2-3; d_call: NA; v_call: TRBV20-1; cdr3_aa: CSAVRSTDTQYF; cdr3_nt: TGCAGTGCTGTCCGGTCCACAGATACGCAGTATTTT
clone_size: NA; j_call: TRBJ2-7; d_call: NA; v_call: TRBV12-3/TRBV12-4; cdr3_aa: CASSLQGGGEQYF; cdr3_nt: TGTGCCAGCAGTTTGCAGGGTGGGGGCGAGCAGTACTTC
clone_size: many; j_call: TRBJ2-3; d_call: TRBD2; v_call: TRBV20-1; cdr3_aa: CSAPGLAGNTDTQYF; cdr3_nt: TGCAGTGCTCCAGGACTAGCGGGAAACACAGATACGCAGTATTTT